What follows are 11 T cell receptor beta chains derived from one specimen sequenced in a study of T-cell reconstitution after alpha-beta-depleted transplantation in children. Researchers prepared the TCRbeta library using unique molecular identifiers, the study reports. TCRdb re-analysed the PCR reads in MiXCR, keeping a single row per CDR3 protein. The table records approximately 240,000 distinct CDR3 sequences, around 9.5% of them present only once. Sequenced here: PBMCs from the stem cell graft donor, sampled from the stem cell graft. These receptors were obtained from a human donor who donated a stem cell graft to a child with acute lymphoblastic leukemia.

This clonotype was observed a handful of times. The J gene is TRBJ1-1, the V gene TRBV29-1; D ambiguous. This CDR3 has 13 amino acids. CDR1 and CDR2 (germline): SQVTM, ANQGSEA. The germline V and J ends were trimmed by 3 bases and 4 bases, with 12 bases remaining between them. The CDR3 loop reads CSVERRPGTEAFF. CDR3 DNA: TGCAGCGTTGAGCGCAGGCCGGGCACTGAAGCTTTCTTT.

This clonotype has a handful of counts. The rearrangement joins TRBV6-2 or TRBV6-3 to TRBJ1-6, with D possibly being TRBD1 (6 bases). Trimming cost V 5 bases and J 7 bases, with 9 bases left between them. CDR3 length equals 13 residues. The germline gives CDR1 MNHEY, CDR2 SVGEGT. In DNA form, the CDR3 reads TGTGCCAGCAGTAACAGGGTAAATTCACCCCTCCACTTT. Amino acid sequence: CASSNRVNSPLHF.

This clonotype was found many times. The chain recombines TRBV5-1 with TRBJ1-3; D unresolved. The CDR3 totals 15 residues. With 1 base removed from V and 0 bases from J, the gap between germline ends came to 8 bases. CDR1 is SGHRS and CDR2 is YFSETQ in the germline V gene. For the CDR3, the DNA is TGCGCCAGCAGCTTGACGGGCGTCTCTGGAAACACCATATATTTT. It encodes CASSLTGVSGNTIYF. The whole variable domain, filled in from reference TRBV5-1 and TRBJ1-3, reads KAGVTQTPRYLIKTRGQQVTLSCSPISGHRSVSWYQQTPGQGLQFLFEYFSETQRNKGNFPGRFSGRQFSNSRSEMNVSTLELGDSALYLCASSLTGVSGNTIYFGEGSWLTVV.

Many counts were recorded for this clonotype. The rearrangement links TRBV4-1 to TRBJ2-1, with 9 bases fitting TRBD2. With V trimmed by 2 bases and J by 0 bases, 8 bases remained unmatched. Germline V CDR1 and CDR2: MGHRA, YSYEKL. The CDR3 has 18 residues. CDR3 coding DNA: TGCGCCAGCAGCCAACCTAGCGGGGCCCGTAGCTCCTACAATGAGCAGTTCTTC. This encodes CASSQPSGARSSYNEQFF.

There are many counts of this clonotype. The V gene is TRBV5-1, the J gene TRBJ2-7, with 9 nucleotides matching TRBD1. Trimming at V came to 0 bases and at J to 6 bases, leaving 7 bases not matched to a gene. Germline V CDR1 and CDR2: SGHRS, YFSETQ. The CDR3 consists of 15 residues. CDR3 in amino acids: CASSLAGTGSSEQYF. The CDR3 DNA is TGCGCCAGCAGCTTGGCCGGGACAGGGTCATCCGAGCAGTACTTC.

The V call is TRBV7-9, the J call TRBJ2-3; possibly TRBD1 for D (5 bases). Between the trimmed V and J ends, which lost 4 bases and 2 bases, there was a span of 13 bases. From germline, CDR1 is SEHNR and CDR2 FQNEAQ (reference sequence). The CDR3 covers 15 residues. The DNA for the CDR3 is TGTGCCAGCAGCTCCACTCAGGGATACACAGATACGCAGTATTTT. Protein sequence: CASSSTQGYTDTQYF.

CDR3 loop: CSARDWRTGLEENYGYTF. For the CDR3, the DNA is TGCAGTGCTAGAGATTGGCGGACAGGGTTAGAAGAAAACTATGGCTACACCTTC. The gene calls are TRBV20-1 and TRBJ1-2; TRBD1 matches at 8 bases. Germline V gene data show CDR1 as DFQATT and CDR2 as SNEGSKA (reference sequence). The J segment lost 2 bases and the V segment lost 0 bases, leaving 14 bases of the junction unmatched. The CDR3 extends over 18 amino acids.

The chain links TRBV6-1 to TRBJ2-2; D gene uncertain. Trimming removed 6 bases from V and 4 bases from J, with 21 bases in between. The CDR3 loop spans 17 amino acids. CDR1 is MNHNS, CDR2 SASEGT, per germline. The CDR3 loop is CASRLDRSPGFTGELFF. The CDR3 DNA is TGTGCCAGCAGATTGGACCGAAGCCCCGGGTTCACCGGGGAGCTGTTTTTT.

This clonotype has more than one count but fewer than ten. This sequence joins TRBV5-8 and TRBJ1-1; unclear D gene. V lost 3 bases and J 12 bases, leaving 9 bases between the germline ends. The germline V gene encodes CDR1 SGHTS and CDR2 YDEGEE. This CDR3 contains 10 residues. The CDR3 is CASSWGFTFF. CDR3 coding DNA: TGTGCCAGCAGCTGGGGATTTACTTTCTTT.

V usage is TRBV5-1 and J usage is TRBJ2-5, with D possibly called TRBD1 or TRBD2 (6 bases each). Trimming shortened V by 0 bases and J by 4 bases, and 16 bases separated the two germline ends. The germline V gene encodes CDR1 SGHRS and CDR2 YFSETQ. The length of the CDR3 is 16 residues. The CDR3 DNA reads TGCGCCAGCAGCTTGGGCCGGTTGGGGGGCCCAGAGACCCAGTACTTC. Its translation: CASSLGRLGGPETQYF.

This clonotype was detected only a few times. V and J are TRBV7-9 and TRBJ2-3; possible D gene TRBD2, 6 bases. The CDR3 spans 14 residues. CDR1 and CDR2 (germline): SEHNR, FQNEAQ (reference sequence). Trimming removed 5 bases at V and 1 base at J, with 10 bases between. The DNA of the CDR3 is TGTGCCAGCAGCCGCGGGGCGGGCACAGATACGCAGTATTTT. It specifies CASSRGAGTDTQYF.